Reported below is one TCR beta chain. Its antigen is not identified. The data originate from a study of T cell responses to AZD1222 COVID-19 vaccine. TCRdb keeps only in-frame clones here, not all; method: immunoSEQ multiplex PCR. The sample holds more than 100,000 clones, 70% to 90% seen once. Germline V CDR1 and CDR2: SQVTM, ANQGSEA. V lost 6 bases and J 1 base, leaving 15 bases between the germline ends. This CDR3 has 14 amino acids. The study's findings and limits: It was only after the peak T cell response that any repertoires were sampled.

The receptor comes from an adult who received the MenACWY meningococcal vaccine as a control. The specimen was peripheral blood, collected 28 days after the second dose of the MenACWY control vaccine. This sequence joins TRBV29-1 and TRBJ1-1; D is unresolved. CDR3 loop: CSVRGVVSNTEAFF. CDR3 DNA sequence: TGCAGCGTCCGAGGTGTCGTATCGAACACTGAAGCTTTCTTT. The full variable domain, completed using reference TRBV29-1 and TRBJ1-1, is SAVISQKPSRDICQRGTSLTIQCQVDSQVTMMFWYRQQPGQSLTLIATANQGSEATYESGFVIDKFPISRPNLTFSTLTVSNMSPEDSSIYLCSVRGVVSNTEAFFGQGTRLTVV.